The T cell receptor beta chain described here comes from a study of radiotherapy plus CTLA-4 blockade in lung cancer (dated by TCRdb to between 2018 and 2020). Background on the whole study: Objective responses were observed in roughly a sixth of enrolled patients, and disease control was achieved in less than 40%.

About this clone: It lacks a known antigen. No much larger clonotype is one base removed from it; base qualities were not supplied.

In this study, focal radiation therapy paired with CTLA-4 blockade (ipilimumab) was tested in patients who had chemo-refractory metastatic non-small-cell lung cancer. CDR3 length: 15 amino acids, cysteine to phenylalanine. Kept here is only the CDR3 DNA, which spans 45 bases and is read in frame from base 1. CDR1 and CDR2, per the germline V gene, are SGHRS and YFSETQ. The germline V end is reduced by 4 bases and the J end by 2 bases; junction bases left unmatched: 6. The paper's findings and limits, for the study overall: TCR clones derived from tumors expanded in peripheral blood after treatment with radiotherapy and ipilimumab. Increased serum interferon-beta after radiation, together with early dynamic changes in blood T cell clones, were reported to be the strongest predictors of response.

The library was obtained by the immunoSEQ multiplex PCR assay. This immuneACCESS table, as held by TCRdb, lists in-frame sequences with V and J called but not all clones. Of the missing ones, under half trace to an unresolved V gene in checked studies; the others have no known cause. In all, the sample holds 45,000 or so clones, and roughly 76% of those were seen once. Around 7.7% of the sample is taken by the ten largest. Sample: peripheral blood, taken from a patient treated with radiotherapy plus ipilimumab. The chain links TRBV5-1 with TRBJ2-5, with 9 bases in between that match TRBD1. This clonotype was sampled from a human donor with non-small cell lung cancer who had stable disease on radiotherapy plus ipilimumab. The bases read TGCGCCAGCAGCCGAGACGACAGGGGGCAAGAGACCCAGTACTTC. Its protein product is CASSRDDRGQETQYF. Supplemented by the reference TRBV5-1 and TRBJ2-5 proteins around the CDR3, the complete variable domain is KAGVTQTPRYLIKTRGQQVTLSCSPISGHRSVSWYQQTPGQGLQFLFEYFSETQRNKGNFPGRFSGRQFSNSRSEMNVSTLELGDSALYLCASSRDDRGQETQYFGPGTRLLVL.